The clone carrying this T cell receptor beta chain was found many times. Its matching antigen is unknown. Researchers took RNA transcripts and amplified the TCR beta CDR3 regions from them. TCR CDR3 regions were first amplified by RT-PCR with HTBI primers. TCRdb re-derived calls from the multiplex PCR reads in MiXCR, one entry per CDR3 protein. The sample records hundreds of thousands of distinct CDR3 sequences, about 14% being singletons. The data were taken from a study of T cells in Graves' hyperthyroidism and ophthalmopathy. The CDR3 is 13 amino acids. V shed 5 bases and J shed 6 bases, with 12 bases lying between them. Looked up from germline, CDR1 is LGHDT and CDR2 is YNNKEL (reference sequence). This sample holds PBMCs from less than 13 ml fresh peripheral blood. Findings and limits, study-wide: Appearing also in blood were most of the thyroid clonotypes expanded above 0.001.

The receptor comes from a man younger than 30 with Graves' ophthalmopathy. The rearrangement joins TRBV3-1 to TRBJ2-3; D perhaps matches TRBD1 (5 bases). The sequenced material came from blood. CDR3 nucleotides: TGTGCCAGCAGCTTCCGCAGGGCCGATACGCAGTATTTT. It specifies CASSFRRADTQYF.